The sequence of this T cell receptor beta chain was determined in a study of blood T cell repertoires in COVID-19. Study context: Specimens from acute and convalescent COVID-19 originated in the United States, Italy and Spain.

Measured with immunoSEQ multiplex PCR; TCRdb has only the in-frame clones, and not every one. The sample holds 68,000 or so clones, 80% to 90% seen once. Germline assignment: CDR1 SEHNR and CDR2 FQNEAQ (reference sequence). The CDR3 extends over 8 amino acids. A remark on this clone: A read error may produce the germline difference seen at one junction end.

The sequenced sample consisted of peripheral blood. The sequence was obtained from a human donor in a cohort sampled during active COVID-19. The rearrangement joins TRBV7-9 to TRBJ1-2; D unresolved. The CDR3 protein is CASSTGDF. Written as DNA, the CDR3 is TGTGCCAGCAGCACCGGGGACTTC.